Shown below are 13 T cell receptor beta chains from a single sample sequenced in a study of blood T cell repertoires in COVID-19. Produced via immunoSEQ multiplex PCR; TCRdb's table is partial and in-frame only. The sample lists fewer than 450,000 clones; about 90% were seen once. The material sequenced was peripheral blood. The receptors were sampled from a woman aged 50 to 60 with COVID-19, enrolled during active disease.

Only one count was recorded for this clone. This chain uses TRBV6-5 with TRBJ1-2; a possible D gene is TRBD1 (5 bases). The CDR3 is made up of 13 amino acids. The germline V gene encodes CDR1 MNHEY and CDR2 SVGAGI. V was trimmed by 7 bases and J by 0 bases, leaving 9 bases between them. The CDR3 coding sequence is TGTGCCAGCATTAAGACAGCTAACTATGGCTACACCTTC. Its translation: CASIKTANYGYTF.

This clone was found once. J is TRBJ1-2 and V is TRBV13; perhaps TRBD1 as D (6 bases). CDR3 length: 15 residues. V shed 2 bases and J shed 3 bases, with 13 bases lying between them. The germline V gene has CDR1 PRHDT and CDR2 FYEKMQ (reference sequence). The CDR3 bases are TGTGCCAGCAGCTTAAGTCCAGGGGACGACTATGGCTACACCTTC. It translates to CASSLSPGDDYGYTF.

This rearrangement joins TRBV7-2 to TRBJ1-4; D call uncertain. Trimming shortened V by 5 bases and J by 6 bases, and 13 bases separated the two germline ends. This CDR3 comprises 14 residues. Germline V gene lookup returns CDR1 SGHTA and CDR2 FQGNSA. This CDR3 is CASSPGGVYEKLFF. CDR3 nucleotide sequence: TGTGCCAGCAGCCCCGGCGGGGTTTATGAAAAACTGTTTTTT.

This chain uses TRBV25-1 with TRBJ1-2; no firm D call. The CDR3 consists of 13 residues. Germline V gene lookup returns CDR1 MGHDK and CDR2 SYGVNS. V lost 7 bases to trimming and J lost 6 bases, with 15 bases between them. For the CDR3, the DNA is TGTGCCAGCAAAGCAGCTTATCGGGATGGCTACACCTTC. Translation: CASKAAYRDGYTF.

V is TRBV27 and J is TRBJ1-1, with 10 bases that match TRBD1. V was pared by 5 bases and J by 0 bases, with 6 bases of the junction left unmatched. CDR3 length: 16 residues. CDR1 is MNHEY, CDR2 SMNVEV, per germline (reference sequence). The DNA of the CDR3 is TGTGCCAGCAGTCACCCCGGGACAGGGGTGAACACTGAAGCTTTCTTT. Its translation: CASSHPGTGVNTEAFF.

The J gene is TRBJ1-3, the V gene TRBV29-1; D possibly corresponds to TRBD1 (5 bases). V gave up 3 bases and J gave up 0 bases, with 12 bases separating them. The CDR3 loop spans 15 amino acids. Germline assignment: CDR1 SQVTM and CDR2 ANQGSEA. The CDR3: CSVDIGADSGNTIYF. Written as DNA, the CDR3 is TGCAGCGTTGACATTGGGGCAGACTCTGGAAACACCATATATTTT.

The chain recombines TRBV5-6 with TRBJ2-1, with 8 bases lining up with TRBD2. The germline V gene encodes CDR1 SGHDT and CDR2 YYEEEE. V was clipped by 4 bases and J by 15 bases; unmatched bases: 9. The CDR3 spans 12 residues. The CDR3 spells CASSHEKREWFF. The CDR3 nucleotides read TGTGCCAGCAGCCACGAAAAGCGGGAGTGGTTCTTC.

The rearrangement links TRBV6-5 to TRBJ1-1; 7 bases fit TRBD1. This CDR3 region has 13 residues. Germline-derived CDR1 and CDR2 are MNHEY and SVGAGI. The V segment lost 2 bases and the J segment 5 bases; nucleotides outside the gene matches: 2. CDR3 in amino acids: CASSYETGTEAFF. The CDR3 nucleotides read TGTGCCAGCAGTTACGAGACAGGGACTGAAGCTTTCTTT.

This chain links TRBV18 with TRBJ1-1, with D unresolved. Trimming removed 0 bases at V and 3 bases at J, with 5 bases between. Germline lookup yields CDR1 KGHSH and CDR2 LQKENI. CDR3 length: 13 residues. The chain's CDR3 is CASSPPYYTEAFF. In DNA form, the CDR3 reads TGTGCCAGCTCACCACCATATTACACTGAAGCTTTCTTT.

The rearrangement uses TRBV9 and TRBJ2-2, with 8 bases matching TRBD2. The J segment lost 6 bases and the V segment lost 6 bases, leaving 10 bases of the junction unmatched. The CDR3 has 15 amino acids. CDR1 SGDLS and CDR2 YYNGEE come from the germline V gene. The CDR3 DNA sequence: TGTGCCAGCACTATCGGCGGGAGGTCCCCCGGGGAGCTGTTTTTT. Translating it yields CASTIGGRSPGELFF.

The J gene is TRBJ2-4, the V gene TRBV11-2, with D possibly matching TRBD2 (6 bases). CDR3 size: 13 residues. V was cut by 8 bases and J by 1 base, with 9 bases left in between. CDR1 is SGHAT, CDR2 FQNNGV, per germline. The CDR3 sequence: CASRGYAKNIQYF. In nucleotides, the CDR3 is TGTGCCAGCCGGGGGTACGCCAAAAACATTCAGTACTTC.

This chain joins TRBV18 and TRBJ2-7; 7 bases match TRBD1. V was clipped by 2 bases and J by 6 bases; unmatched bases: 10. The CDR3 length is 15 residues. From germline, CDR1 is KGHSH and CDR2 LQKENI. The CDR3, as DNA: TGTGCCAGCTCACCAGGGCCACAGGGGTTTAGCGAGCAGTACTTC. This sequence encodes CASSPGPQGFSEQYF.

The V and J genes are TRBV3-1 (or the pseudogene TRBV3-2) and TRBJ2-5; 9 nucleotides match TRBD2. J lost 7 bases, V lost 5 bases, and 11 bases had no gene match. The CDR3 length is 15 residues. CDR1 is LGHDT, CDR2 YNNKEL, per germline (reference sequence). CDR3 DNA: TGTGCCAGCAGCATTACTGTAGCGGGAGAGGGGACCCAGTACTTC. Its translation is CASSITVAGEGTQYF.